A selection of T cell receptor beta chains follows, all from one sample in a study of control samples from healthy donors and cancer patients. Assay: immunoSEQ multiplex PCR; the TCRdb copy retains only in-frame clones and omits some. This repertoire shows 50,000 or so clones, approximately 85% found once; its top ten account for about 3.5%. Sample: blood. The receptor set was obtained from a man in his fifties or sixties in good health. Each CDR3 is given with its conserved first and last residue. The D gene is left open where the match is weak. Size is stated for part of the rows, as once, few or many counts, or as a class when the clone is expanded.

clone_size	d_call	v_call	j_call	cdr3_aa	cdr3_nt
.	.	TRBV28	TRBJ2-5	CASIPAGPQETQYF	TGTGCCAGCATCCCCGCGGGACCCCAAGAGACCCAGTACTTC
.	.	TRBV29-1	TRBJ1-5	CSVGNGPSNQPQHF	TGCAGCGTTGGAAACGGTCCTAGCAATCAGCCCCAGCATTTT
.	TRBD1	TRBV28	TRBJ1-5	CAMGQVGQPQHF	TGTGCCATGGGACAGGTCGGTCAGCCCCAGCATTTT
.	.	TRBV6-5	TRBJ1-2	CASSYGGQNYGYTF	TGTGCCAGCAGTTATGGAGGACAGAACTATGGCTACACCTTC
.	.	TRBV4-2	TRBJ1-2	CASSQDLQVYGYTF	TGTGCCAGCAGCCAAGACCTACAGGTCTATGGCTACACCTTC
few	TRBD2	TRBV7-2	TRBJ2-7	CASSPGTSAYYEQYF	TGTGCCAGCAGCCCCGGGACTAGCGCCTACTACGAGCAGTACTTC
.	.	TRBV14	TRBJ2-3	CASSQQQGRTDTQYF	TGTGCCAGCAGCCAGCAACAGGGGAGGACAGATACGCAGTATTTT
.	.	TRBV15	TRBJ2-1	CATSREPDYRAPEEQFF	TGTGCCACCAGCAGAGAACCCGATTATCGGGCCCCAGAGGAGCAGTTCTTC
.	.	TRBV29-1	TRBJ1-2	CSVEPGGQGYTF	TGCAGCGTTGAACCGGGGGGTCAAGGCTACACCTTC
.	.	TRBV28	TRBJ1-1	CASSFGGNTEAFF	TGTGCCAGCAGTTTCGGGGGGAACACTGAAGCTTTCTTT
.	.	TRBV4-2	TRBJ2-3	CASSLMTDSGSTDTQYF	TGTGCCAGCAGCCTAATGACTGACAGCGGAAGCACAGATACGCAGTATTTT
.	.	TRBV7-2	TRBJ2-5	CASSLRRVETQYF	TGTGCCAGCAGCTTACGAAGGGTGGAGACCCAGTACTTC
.	.	TRBV4-1	TRBJ1-4	CASSQDGAFNEKLFF	TGCGCCAGCAGCCAAGATGGGGCCTTTAATGAAAAACTGTTTTTT
once	.	TRBV15	TRBJ2-3	CATSRASDGDTQYF	TGTGCCACCAGCAGAGCCTCGGACGGAGATACGCAGTATTTT
.	TRBD1	TRBV5-1	TRBJ2-5	CASSFNRDRSGQETQYF	TGCGCCAGCAGCTTCAACCGGGACAGAAGTGGCCAAGAGACCCAGTACTTC
.	TRBD2	TRBV27	TRBJ2-1	CASGLAGTSGAEQFF	TGTGCCAGCGGGCTCGCCGGGACTAGCGGAGCCGAGCAGTTCTTC
.	.	TRBV7-2	TRBJ1-5	CASAVDNQPQHF	TGTGCCTCAGCTGTGGACAATCAGCCCCAGCATTTT
.	.	TRBV13	TRBJ1-2	CASSRDVRDGYTF	TGTGCCAGCAGCCGGGATGTAAGGGATGGCTACACCTTC
.	TRBD1	TRBV27	TRBJ1-2	CASSFGTGNYGYTF	TGTGCCAGCAGTTTCGGGACAGGGAACTATGGCTACACCTTC
.	.	TRBV6-6	TRBJ2-7	CASSSGTGSSYEQYF	TGTGCCAGCAGCTCCGGGACTGGGAGCTCCTACGAGCAGTACTTC
few	.	TRBV5-1	TRBJ1-5	CASSLGAGVSNQPQHF	TGCGCCAGCAGCTTGGGGGCAGGGGTGAGCAATCAGCCCCAGCATTTT
.	TRBD1	TRBV6-2/TRBV6-3	TRBJ2-2	CASSVDRGHGELFF	TGTGCCAGCAGTGTTGACAGGGGGCACGGGGAGCTGTTTTTT
.	.	TRBV5-6	TRBJ2-5	CASSFTVGETQYF	TGTGCCAGCAGCTTTACAGTGGGAGAGACCCAGTACTTC
.	TRBD1	TRBV19	TRBJ1-2	CASSFWGQGLYGYTF	TGTGCCAGTAGTTTTTGGGGACAGGGGCTCTATGGCTACACCTTC
.	TRBD1	TRBV19	TRBJ1-3	CASSMGGQGARGNTIYF	TGTGCCAGTAGTATGGGGGGACAGGGGGCTCGAGGAAACACCATATATTTT
.	.	TRBV19	TRBJ1-4	CASNGAATNEKLFF	TGTGCCAGTAATGGAGCGGCAACTAATGAAAAACTGTTTTTT
once	TRBD1	TRBV18	TRBJ2-4	CASSPGGQGGNIQYF	TGTGCCAGCTCACCAGGAGGACAGGGGGGAAACATTCAGTACTTC
few	.	TRBV24-1	TRBJ2-2	CATSDITLSSGGELFF	TGTGCCACCAGTGATATTACCCTGTCTTCTGGCGGGGAGCTGTTTTTT
.	TRBD1	TRBV28	TRBJ1-4	CASSRQGLGKLFF	TGTGCCAGCAGTAGACAGGGGTTGGGAAAACTGTTTTTT
.	.	TRBV3-1/TRBV3-2	TRBJ1-1	CASSQKATEAFF	TGTGCCAGCAGCCAAAAGGCCACTGAAGCTTTCTTT
few	TRBD2	TRBV4-3	TRBJ2-1	CASSQGALAGEQFF	TGCGCCAGCAGCCAAGGGGCCCTAGCGGGTGAGCAGTTCTTC
.	TRBD1	TRBV27	TRBJ2-3	CASSPGQGPADTQYF	TGTGCCAGCAGTCCGGGACAGGGGCCCGCGGATACGCAGTATTTT
.	TRBD1	TRBV24-1	TRBJ1-4	CATSSRQGSNEKLFF	TGTGCCACCAGTTCCCGACAGGGGAGTAATGAAAAACTGTTTTTT
.	TRBD1	TRBV19	TRBJ2-5	CASSPRNRGRKETQYF	TGTGCCAGTAGCCCAAGAAACAGGGGCCGGAAAGAGACCCAGTACTTC
.	.	TRBV5-5	TRBJ2-1	CASRLAEGPSRYNEQFF	TGTGCCAGCAGACTTGCCGAGGGACCGTCGCGCTACAATGAGCAGTTCTTC
.	.	TRBV2	TRBJ2-5	CASRSISGYQETQYF	TGTGCCAGCAGATCTATAAGCGGGTACCAAGAGACCCAGTACTTC
.	.	TRBV12-3/TRBV12-4	TRBJ2-5	CASSLRLEETQYF	TGTGCCAGCAGTTTAAGGCTAGAAGAGACCCAGTACTTC
.	.	TRBV19	TRBJ2-1	CASSIGVQRVIMYEQFF	TGTGCCAGTAGTATTGGGGTCCAGCGGGTCATTATGTATGAGCAGTTCTTC
few	TRBD1	TRBV29-1	TRBJ2-7	CSVEKTGQGAGPREQYF	TGCAGCGTTGAAAAAACGGGACAGGGAGCGGGCCCCCGCGAGCAGTACTTC
once	.	TRBV6-5	TRBJ1-2	CASSSTRADGYTF	TGTGCCAGCAGTTCCACTCGGGCGGACGGCTACACCTTC